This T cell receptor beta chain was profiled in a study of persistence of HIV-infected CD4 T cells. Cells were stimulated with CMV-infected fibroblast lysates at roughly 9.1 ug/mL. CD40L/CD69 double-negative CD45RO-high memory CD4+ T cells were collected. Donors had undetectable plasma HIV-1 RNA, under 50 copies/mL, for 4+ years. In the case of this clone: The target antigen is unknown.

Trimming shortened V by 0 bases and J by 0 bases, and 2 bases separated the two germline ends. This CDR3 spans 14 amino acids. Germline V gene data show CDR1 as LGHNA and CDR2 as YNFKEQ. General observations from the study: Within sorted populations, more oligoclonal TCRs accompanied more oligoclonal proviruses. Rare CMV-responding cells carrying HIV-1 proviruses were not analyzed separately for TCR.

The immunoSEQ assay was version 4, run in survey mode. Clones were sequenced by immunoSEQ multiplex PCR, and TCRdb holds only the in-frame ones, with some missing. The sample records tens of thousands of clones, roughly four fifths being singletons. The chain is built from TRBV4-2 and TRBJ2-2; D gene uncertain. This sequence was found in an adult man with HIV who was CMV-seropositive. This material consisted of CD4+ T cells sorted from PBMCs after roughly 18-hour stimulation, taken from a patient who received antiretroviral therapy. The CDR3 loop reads CASSQDANTGELFF. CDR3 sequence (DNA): TGTGCCAGCAGCCAAGACGCGAACACCGGGGAGCTGTTTTTT.